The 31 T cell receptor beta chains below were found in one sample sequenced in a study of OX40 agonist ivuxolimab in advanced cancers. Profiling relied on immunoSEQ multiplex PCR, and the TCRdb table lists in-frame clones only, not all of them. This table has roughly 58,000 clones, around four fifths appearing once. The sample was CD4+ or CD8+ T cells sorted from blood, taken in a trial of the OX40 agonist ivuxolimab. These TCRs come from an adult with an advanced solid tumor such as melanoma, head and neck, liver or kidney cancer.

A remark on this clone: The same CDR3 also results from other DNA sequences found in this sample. CDR3 in DNA: TGCGCCAGTAGATACGCGGTGTCCTACGAGCAGTACTTC. Its translation is CASRYAVSYEQYF. This chain connects TRBV10-2 to TRBJ2-7; D gene ambiguous. The CDR3 runs 13 residues. CDR1 and CDR2 (germline): WSHSY, SAAADI. Trimming pared 9 bases from V and 1 base from J, leaving 13 bases between.

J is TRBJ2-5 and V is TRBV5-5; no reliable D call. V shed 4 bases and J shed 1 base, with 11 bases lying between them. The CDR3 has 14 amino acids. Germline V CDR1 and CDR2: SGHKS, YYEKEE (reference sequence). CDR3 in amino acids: CASSPRPVQETQYF. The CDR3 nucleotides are TGTGCCAGCAGCCCTAGACCCGTCCAAGAGACCCAGTACTTC.

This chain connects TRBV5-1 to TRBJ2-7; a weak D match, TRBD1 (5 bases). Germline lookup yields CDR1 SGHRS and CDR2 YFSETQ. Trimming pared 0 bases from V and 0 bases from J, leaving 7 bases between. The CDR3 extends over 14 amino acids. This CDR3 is CASSLEGHSYEQYF. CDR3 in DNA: TGCGCCAGCAGCTTGGAGGGGCACTCCTACGAGCAGTACTTC.

CDR3 amino acids: CASSPMGGSYNEQFF. Here the CDR3 DNA reads TGTGCCAGCAGCCCCATGGGCGGCAGCTACAATGAGCAGTTCTTC. This chain joins TRBV7-3 and TRBJ2-1; D call uncertain. CDR3 length: 15 amino acids. From germline, CDR1 is SGHTA and CDR2 FQGTGA. Trimming shortened V by 5 bases and J by 3 bases, and 14 bases separated the two germline ends.

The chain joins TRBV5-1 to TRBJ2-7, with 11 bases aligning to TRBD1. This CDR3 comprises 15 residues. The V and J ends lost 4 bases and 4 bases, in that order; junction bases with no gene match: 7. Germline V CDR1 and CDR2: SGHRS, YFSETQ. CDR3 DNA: TGCGCCAGCAGCACAGCCGGGACAGGGGGGTACGAGCAGTACTTC. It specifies CASSTAGTGGYEQYF.

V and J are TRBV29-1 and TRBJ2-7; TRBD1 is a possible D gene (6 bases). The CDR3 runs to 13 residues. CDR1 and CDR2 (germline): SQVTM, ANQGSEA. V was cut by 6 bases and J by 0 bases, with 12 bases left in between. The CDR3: CSVLTGFSYEQYF. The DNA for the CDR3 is TGCAGCGTCCTTACAGGGTTCTCCTACGAGCAGTACTTC.

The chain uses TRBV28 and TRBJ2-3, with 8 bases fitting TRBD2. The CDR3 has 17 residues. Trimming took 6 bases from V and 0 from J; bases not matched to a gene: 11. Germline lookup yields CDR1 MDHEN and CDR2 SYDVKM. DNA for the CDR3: TGTGCCAGCAGCCCACTAGCGGCAGCCCTAAGCACAGATACGCAGTATTTT. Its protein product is CASSPLAAALSTDTQYF.

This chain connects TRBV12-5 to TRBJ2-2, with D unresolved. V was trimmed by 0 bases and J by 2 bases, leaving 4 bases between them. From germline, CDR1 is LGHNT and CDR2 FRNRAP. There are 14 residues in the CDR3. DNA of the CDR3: TGTGCTAGTGGTTTGGTTAGTAACACCGGGGAGCTGTTTTTT. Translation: CASGLVSNTGELFF.

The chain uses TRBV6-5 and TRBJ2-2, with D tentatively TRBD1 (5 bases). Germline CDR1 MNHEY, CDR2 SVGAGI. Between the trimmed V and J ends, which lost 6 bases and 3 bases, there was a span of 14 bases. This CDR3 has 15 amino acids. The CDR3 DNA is TGTGCCAGCAGACCGGGTTTAGGGGACACCGGGGAGCTGTTTTTT. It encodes CASRPGLGDTGELFF.

CDR3 sequence (DNA): TGCGCCAGCAGCCAAGTCCCCCAATCCACAAGCACAGATACGCAGTATTTT. This codes for CASSQVPQSTSTDTQYF. The chain combines TRBV4-1 with TRBJ2-3; the D is unclear. The CDR3 contains 17 residues. Germline V gene lookup returns CDR1 MGHRA and CDR2 YSYEKL. V lost 1 base, J lost 0 bases, and 14 bases lay in between.

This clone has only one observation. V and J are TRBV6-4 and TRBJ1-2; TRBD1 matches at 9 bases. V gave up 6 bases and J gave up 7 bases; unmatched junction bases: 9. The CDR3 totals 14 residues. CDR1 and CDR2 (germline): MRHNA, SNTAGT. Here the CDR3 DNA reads TGTGCCAGCAGGCCGGGACAGGGTTTAGGTGGCTACACCTTC. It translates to CASRPGQGLGGYTF.

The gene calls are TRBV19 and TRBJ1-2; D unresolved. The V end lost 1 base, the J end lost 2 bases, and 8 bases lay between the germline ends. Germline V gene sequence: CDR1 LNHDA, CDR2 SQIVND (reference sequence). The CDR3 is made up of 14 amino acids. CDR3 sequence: CASSIGPENYGYTF. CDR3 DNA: TGTGCCAGTAGTATAGGGCCGGAGAACTATGGCTACACCTTC.

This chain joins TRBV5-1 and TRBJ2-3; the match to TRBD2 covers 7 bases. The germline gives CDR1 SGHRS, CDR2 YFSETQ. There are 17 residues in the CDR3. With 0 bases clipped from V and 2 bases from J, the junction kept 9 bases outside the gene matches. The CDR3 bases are TGCGCCAGCAGCTTGGAACCTGCCGGGACTAACACAGATACGCAGTATTTT. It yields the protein CASSLEPAGTNTDTQYF.

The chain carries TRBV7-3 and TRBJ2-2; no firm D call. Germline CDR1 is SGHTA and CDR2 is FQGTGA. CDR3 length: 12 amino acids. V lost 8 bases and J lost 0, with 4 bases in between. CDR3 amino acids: CASAPNTGELFF. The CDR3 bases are TGTGCCAGCGCCCCGAACACCGGGGAGCTGTTTTTT.

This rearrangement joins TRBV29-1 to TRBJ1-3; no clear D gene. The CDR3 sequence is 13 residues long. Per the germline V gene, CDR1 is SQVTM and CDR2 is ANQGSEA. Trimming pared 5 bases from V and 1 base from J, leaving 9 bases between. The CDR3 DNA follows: TGCAGCGTTCAGTTAGGTTCTGGAAACACCATATATTTT. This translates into CSVQLGSGNTIYF. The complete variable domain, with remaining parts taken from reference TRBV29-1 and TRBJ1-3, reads SAVISQKPSRDICQRGTSLTIQCQVDSQVTMMFWYRQQPGQSLTLIATANQGSEATYESGFVIDKFPISRPNLTFSTLTVSNMSPEDSSIYLCSVQLGSGNTIYFGEGSWLTVV.

CDR3 DNA: TGTGCCAGCAGCTTAAGAAAGGGGCACGAGCAGTACTTC. Its translation is CASSLRKGHEQYF. The chain recombines TRBV7-3 with TRBJ2-7, with D possibly TRBD1 on 5 matching bases. Trimming removed 1 base at V and 5 bases at J, with 9 bases between. Germline V gene sequence: CDR1 SGHTA, CDR2 FQGTGA. This CDR3 contains 13 residues.

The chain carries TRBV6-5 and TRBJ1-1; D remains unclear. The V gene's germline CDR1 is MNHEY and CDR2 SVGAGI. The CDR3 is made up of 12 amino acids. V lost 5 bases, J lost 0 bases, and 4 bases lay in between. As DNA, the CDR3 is TGTGCCAGCAGTCAAATGAACACTGAAGCTTTCTTT. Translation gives CASSQMNTEAFF.

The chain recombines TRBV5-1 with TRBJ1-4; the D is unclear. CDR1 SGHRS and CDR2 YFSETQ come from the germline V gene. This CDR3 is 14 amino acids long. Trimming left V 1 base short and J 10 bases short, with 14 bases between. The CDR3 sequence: CASSLTDLDGKLFF. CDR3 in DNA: TGCGCCAGCAGCTTGACAGACCTAGACGGAAAACTGTTTTTT. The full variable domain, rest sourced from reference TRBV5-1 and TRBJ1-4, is KAGVTQTPRYLIKTRGQQVTLSCSPISGHRSVSWYQQTPGQGLQFLFEYFSETQRNKGNFPGRFSGRQFSNSRSEMNVSTLELGDSALYLCASSLTDLDGKLFFGSGTQLSVL.

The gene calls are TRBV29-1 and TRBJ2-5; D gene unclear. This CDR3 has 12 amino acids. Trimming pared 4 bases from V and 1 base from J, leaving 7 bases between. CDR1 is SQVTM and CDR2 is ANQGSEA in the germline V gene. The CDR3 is CSVVVPQETQYF. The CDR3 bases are TGCAGCGTTGTAGTCCCCCAAGAGACCCAGTACTTC.

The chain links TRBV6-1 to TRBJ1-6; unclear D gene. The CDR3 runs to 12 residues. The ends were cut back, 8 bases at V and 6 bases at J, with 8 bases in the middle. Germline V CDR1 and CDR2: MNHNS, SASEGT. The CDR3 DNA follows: TGTGCCAGCGGCGCAGGTAATTCACCCCTCCACTTT. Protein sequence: CASGAGNSPLHF.

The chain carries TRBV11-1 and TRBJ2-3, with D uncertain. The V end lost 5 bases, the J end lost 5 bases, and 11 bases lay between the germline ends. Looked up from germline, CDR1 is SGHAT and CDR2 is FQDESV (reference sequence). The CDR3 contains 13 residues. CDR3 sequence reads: CASSKNHGDTQYF. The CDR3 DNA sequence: TGTGCCAGCAGCAAAAATCACGGAGATACGCAGTATTTT. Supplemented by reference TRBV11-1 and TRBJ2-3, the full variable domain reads EAEVAQSPRYKITEKSQAVAFWCDPISGHATLYWYRQILGQGPELLVQFQDESVVDDSQLPKDRFSAERLKGVDSTLKIQPAELGDSAMYLCASSKNHGDTQYFGPGTRLTVL.

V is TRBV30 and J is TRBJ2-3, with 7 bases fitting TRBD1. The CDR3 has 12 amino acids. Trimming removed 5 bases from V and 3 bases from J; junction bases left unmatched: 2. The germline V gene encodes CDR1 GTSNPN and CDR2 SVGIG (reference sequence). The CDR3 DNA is TGTGCCTGGGACAGGGTTACAGATACGCAGTATTTT. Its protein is CAWDRVTDTQYF.

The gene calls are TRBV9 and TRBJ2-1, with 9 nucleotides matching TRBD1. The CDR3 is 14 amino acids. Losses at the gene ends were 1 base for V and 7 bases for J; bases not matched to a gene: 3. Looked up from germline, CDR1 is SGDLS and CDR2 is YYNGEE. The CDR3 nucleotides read TGTGCCAGCAGCGTATCAGACAGGGGGAATGAGCAGTTCTTC. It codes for CASSVSDRGNEQFF.

CDR3 region: CASSSLRASGRTEQYF. In DNA form, the CDR3 reads TGTGCCAGCAGTTCACTTCGAGCTAGCGGGAGAACCGAGCAGTACTTC. The chain carries TRBV27 and TRBJ2-7, with TRBD2 matching over 10 bases. Trimming at V came to 4 bases and at J to 6 bases, leaving 12 bases not matched to a gene. The length of the CDR3 is 16 residues. Germline-derived CDR1 and CDR2 are MNHEY and SMNVEV (reference sequence).

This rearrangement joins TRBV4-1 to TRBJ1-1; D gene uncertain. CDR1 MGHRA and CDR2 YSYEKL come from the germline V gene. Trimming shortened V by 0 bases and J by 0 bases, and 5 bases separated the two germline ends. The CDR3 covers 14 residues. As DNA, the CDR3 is TGCGCCAGCAGCCAAGAAAGTTTGAACACTGAAGCTTTCTTT. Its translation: CASSQESLNTEAFF.

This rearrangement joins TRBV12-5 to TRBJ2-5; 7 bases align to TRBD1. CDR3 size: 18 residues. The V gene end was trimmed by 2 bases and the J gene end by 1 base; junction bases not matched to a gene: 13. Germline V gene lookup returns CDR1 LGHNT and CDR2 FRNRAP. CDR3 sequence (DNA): TGTGCTAGTGGTTTGAGCCTTGGTACGGGACAGCCCCAAGAGACCCAGTACTTC. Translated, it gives CASGLSLGTGQPQETQYF.

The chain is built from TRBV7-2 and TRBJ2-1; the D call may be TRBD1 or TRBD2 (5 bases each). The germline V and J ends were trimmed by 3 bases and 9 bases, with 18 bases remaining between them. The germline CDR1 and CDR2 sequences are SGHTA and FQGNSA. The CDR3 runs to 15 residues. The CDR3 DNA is TGTGCCAGCAGCTTTCGGACAAGGACGAGGGGTGAGCAGTTCTTC. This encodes CASSFRTRTRGEQFF.

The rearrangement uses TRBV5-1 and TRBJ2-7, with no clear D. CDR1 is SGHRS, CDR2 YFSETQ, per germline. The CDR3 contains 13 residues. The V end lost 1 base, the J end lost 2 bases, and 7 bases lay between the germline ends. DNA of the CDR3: TGCGCCAGCAGCTTGCAGCAAGCCTACGAGCAGTACTTC. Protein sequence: CASSLQQAYEQYF. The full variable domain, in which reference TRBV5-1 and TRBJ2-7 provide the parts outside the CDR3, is KAGVTQTPRYLIKTRGQQVTLSCSPISGHRSVSWYQQTPGQGLQFLFEYFSETQRNKGNFPGRFSGRQFSNSRSEMNVSTLELGDSALYLCASSLQQAYEQYFGPGTRLTVT.

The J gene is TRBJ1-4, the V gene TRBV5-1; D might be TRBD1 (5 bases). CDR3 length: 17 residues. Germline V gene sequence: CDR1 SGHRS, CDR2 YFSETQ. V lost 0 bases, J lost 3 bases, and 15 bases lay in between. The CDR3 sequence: CASSLAGVGAANEKLFF. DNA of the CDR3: TGCGCCAGCAGCTTGGCCGGGGTAGGGGCCGCTAATGAAAAACTGTTTTTT.

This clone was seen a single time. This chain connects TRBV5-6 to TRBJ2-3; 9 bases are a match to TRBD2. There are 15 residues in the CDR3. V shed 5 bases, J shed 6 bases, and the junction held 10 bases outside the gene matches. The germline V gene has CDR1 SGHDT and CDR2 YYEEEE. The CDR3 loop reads CASRTSGSGMDTQYF. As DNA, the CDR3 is TGTGCCAGCAGGACTAGCGGTAGCGGGATGGATACGCAGTATTTT.

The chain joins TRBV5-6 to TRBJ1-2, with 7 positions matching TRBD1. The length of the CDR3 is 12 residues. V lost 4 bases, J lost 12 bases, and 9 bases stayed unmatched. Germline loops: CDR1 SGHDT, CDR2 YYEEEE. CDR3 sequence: CASSHRDREHTF. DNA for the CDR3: TGTGCCAGCAGCCATCGCGACAGGGAACACACCTTC.